The 26 T cell receptor beta chains reported below all come from one sample, sequenced in a study of control samples from healthy donors and cancer patients. Using immunoSEQ multiplex PCR, the repertoire was profiled, and TCRdb retains in-frame clones only, with some absent. Of approximately 65,000 clones listed, about nine tenths are singletons. Sample: PBMCs. The receptors come from a man between 60 and 75 years old with lung cancer.

This chain connects TRBV18 to TRBJ1-3; weak D call: TRBD1 (6 bases). Germline V CDR1 and CDR2: KGHSH, LQKENI. The CDR3 has 16 residues. Between the trimmed V and J ends, which lost 2 bases and 0 bases, there was a span of 11 bases. CDR3 residues: CASSPTGQSSGNTIYF. In nucleotides, the CDR3 is TGTGCCAGCTCACCAACGGGACAAAGCTCTGGAAACACCATATATTTT.

The chain employs TRBV5-1 and TRBJ1-1; D is ambiguous. The CDR3 consists of 16 residues. The V and J ends lost 1 base and 0 bases respectively, with 13 bases between them. Germline V gene data show CDR1 as SGHRS and CDR2 as YFSETQ. The CDR3 spells CASSLMSHSMNTEAFF. The CDR3 DNA sequence: TGCGCCAGCAGCTTGATGTCCCACAGTATGAACACTGAAGCTTTCTTT.

This rearrangement joins TRBV10-3 to TRBJ1-1; D unresolved. There are 14 residues in the CDR3. Between the trimmed V and J ends, which lost 10 bases and 2 bases, there was a span of 17 bases. Germline values: CDR1 ENHRY, CDR2 SYGVKD. The CDR3 sequence is CATQRGSSNTEAFF. CDR3 coding DNA: TGTGCCACTCAAAGAGGGTCGAGTAACACTGAAGCTTTCTTT.

The chain employs TRBV10-1 and TRBJ2-1; no clear D. The germline V gene encodes CDR1 WNHNN and CDR2 SYGVQD (reference sequence). V was clipped by 2 bases and J by 10 bases, with 9 bases between them. The CDR3 contains 12 residues. The DNA of the CDR3 is TGCGCCAGCAGTGAGCCTCAAAAGGAGCAGTTCTTC. Its translation is CASSEPQKEQFF.

This clone has more than one count but fewer than ten. V is TRBV6-5 and J is TRBJ2-7, with D tentatively TRBD1 (6 bases). Germline V lookup: CDR1 MNHEY, CDR2 SVGAGI. The CDR3 spans 12 residues. The V end lost 4 bases, the J end lost 6 bases, and 10 bases lay between the germline ends. CDR3 DNA sequence: TGTGCCAGCAGTTTTACCAGGGGCGAGCAGTACTTC. This codes for CASSFTRGEQYF.

This clone was counted once. The chain employs TRBV25-1 and TRBJ1-1, with TRBD1 as a possible D gene (5 bases). Trimming took off 0 bases at V and 4 bases at J, with 15 bases between the two ends. Germline V gene lookup returns CDR1 MGHDK and CDR2 SYGVNS. This CDR3 spans 16 amino acids. The CDR3 region is CASSEYGSAGSTEAFF. Written as DNA, the CDR3 is TGTGCCAGCAGTGAATATGGGTCGGCAGGGAGCACTGAAGCTTTCTTT.

The chain is built from TRBV7-3 and TRBJ2-3, with a weak D call TRBD2 (5 bases). V was shortened by 3 bases and J by 6 bases, with 10 bases between the two germline ends. Germline V gives CDR1 SGHTA, CDR2 FQGTGA. The CDR3 totals 13 residues. CDR3 DNA sequence: TGTGCCAGCAGCTTGCGGGCCAGGGATACGCAGTATTTT. Translated, it gives CASSLRARDTQYF.

The V call is TRBV7-6, the J call TRBJ2-2; D might be TRBD2 (6 bases). The CDR3 spans 16 residues. In germline, CDR1 is SGHVS, CDR2 FNYEAQ. Trimming removed 1 base at V and 0 bases at J, with 9 bases between. The DNA for the CDR3 is TGTGCCAGCAGCTTAGTTGGAGGGACGAACACCGGGGAGCTGTTTTTT. Translated, it gives CASSLVGGTNTGELFF.

This clone was seen a single time. The V call is TRBV5-4, the J call TRBJ1-6, with 7 bases identical to TRBD1. Germline values: CDR1 SGHNT, CDR2 YYREEE (reference sequence). The J segment lost 7 bases and the V segment lost 3 bases, leaving 10 bases of the junction unmatched. The CDR3 totals 16 residues. CDR3 sequence reads: CASSSPPGQLNSPLHF. CDR3 DNA sequence: TGTGCCAGCAGCTCCCCCCCGGGACAGCTAAATTCACCCCTCCACTTT.

CDR3 in DNA: TGTGCCAGCAGCTTAAACGATTACTATGGCTACACCTTC. Its translation is CASSLNDYYGYTF. The chain is built from TRBV7-8 and TRBJ1-2; D ambiguous. Germline CDR1 and CDR2: SGHVS and FQNEAQ. V lost 2 bases, J lost 3 bases, and 7 bases lay in between. The CDR3 consists of 13 residues.

DNA of the CDR3: TGCGCCAGCAGCTTGGCCTCAGGGAGAGGCACTGAAGCTTTCTTT. Its translation: CASSLASGRGTEAFF. The V and J genes are TRBV5-1 and TRBJ1-1, with D perhaps matching TRBD1 (5 bases). The CDR3 totals 15 residues. Germline CDR1 and CDR2: SGHRS and YFSETQ. V lost 0 bases and J 4 bases, leaving 13 bases between the germline ends. The full variable domain, its missing parts supplied by reference TRBV5-1 and TRBJ1-1, is KAGVTQTPRYLIKTRGQQVTLSCSPISGHRSVSWYQQTPGQGLQFLFEYFSETQRNKGNFPGRFSGRQFSNSRSEMNVSTLELGDSALYLCASSLASGRGTEAFFGQGTRLTVV.

The chain joins TRBV5-4 to TRBJ1-1; 10 bases are a match to TRBD1. Germline trimming cut 4 bases from V and 11 bases from J; bases unmatched to any gene: 11. Germline V gene data show CDR1 as SGHNT and CDR2 as YYREEE (reference sequence). The CDR3 is made up of 14 amino acids. CDR3 DNA sequence: TGTGCCAGCAGCCATACGAGGGGACAGGGGAACGCTTTCTTT. This encodes CASSHTRGQGNAFF.

This clone was detected only once. The chain has TRBV11-3 and TRBJ2-1, with TRBD1 as a possible D gene (5 bases). The V gene lost 3 bases and the J gene lost 9 bases, with 12 bases spanning the gap. The CDR3 length is 13 residues. The germline gives CDR1 SGHNT, CDR2 YENEEA. Here the CDR3 DNA reads TGTGCCAGCAGCTTTACGGGTAGGGGTGAGCAGTTCTTC. Its translation is CASSFTGRGEQFF. Drawing the rest from reference TRBV11-3 and TRBJ2-1, the complete variable domain is EAGVVQSPRYKIIEKKQPVAFWCNPISGHNTLYWYLQNLGQGPELLIRYENEEAVDDSQLPKDRFSAERLKGVDSTLKIQPAELGDSAVYLCASSFTGRGEQFFGPGTRLTVL.

This chain joins TRBV5-1 and TRBJ2-3; D not certain. Germline CDR1 is SGHRS and CDR2 is YFSETQ. The CDR3 length is 16 residues. Trimming took off 3 bases at V and 0 bases at J, with 14 bases between the two ends. CDR3 in amino acids: CASSSQSSWSTDTQYF. CDR3 nucleotides: TGCGCCAGCAGCTCGCAATCCAGTTGGAGCACAGATACGCAGTATTTT.

This clone was picked up one time. The rearrangement joins TRBV6-5 to TRBJ1-2; no reliable D call. Germline values: CDR1 MNHEY, CDR2 SVGAGI. The germline V and J ends were trimmed by 8 bases and 6 bases, with 19 bases remaining between them. This CDR3 contains 14 residues. In nucleotides, the CDR3 is TGTGCCAGCTCCCCGGCAGGTCCAAATAATGGCTACACCTTC. It is translated as CASSPAGPNNGYTF.

J is TRBJ2-3 and V is TRBV2; the match to TRBD2 covers 10 bases. V dropped 7 bases and J dropped 10; count of bases not matched to a gene: 5. Germline CDR1 and CDR2: SNHLY and FYNNEI. The CDR3 is 12 amino acids. CDR3 nucleotides: TGTGCCAGCATGCCCGGGACTAGCGCGCAGTATTTT. Translating it yields CASMPGTSAQYF.

The V and J genes are TRBV18 and TRBJ1-1, with 9 nucleotides matching TRBD1. J lost 1 base, V lost 5 bases, and 2 bases had no gene match. Germline CDR1 is KGHSH and CDR2 is LQKENI. The CDR3 sequence is 14 residues long. The CDR3 bases are TGTGCCAGCTCAGCGGGACAGGGGAACACTGAAGCTTTCTTT. Amino acids: CASSAGQGNTEAFF.

The chain links TRBV19 to TRBJ2-5, with unresolved D. The length of the CDR3 is 13 residues. V lost 5 bases, J lost 2 bases, and 9 bases lay in between. Germline CDR1 and CDR2: LNHDA and SQIVND (reference sequence). The CDR3 DNA reads TGTGCCAGTAGTTACGGCCCGCAAGAGACCCAGTACTTC. It encodes CASSYGPQETQYF.

The chain combines TRBV6-5 with TRBJ1-1; no clear D gene. This CDR3 is built from 13 residues. V was pared by 6 bases and J by 1 base, with 9 bases between. Germline CDR1 reads MNHEY; CDR2 reads SVGAGI. Written as DNA, the CDR3 is TGTGCCAGCAGGGCCCCGGGGAACACTGAAGCTTTCTTT. Encoded protein: CASRAPGNTEAFF.

The gene calls are TRBV19 and TRBJ2-2, with TRBD1 as a possible D gene (6 bases). The CDR3 contains 17 residues. Germline V lookup: CDR1 LNHDA, CDR2 SQIVND (reference sequence). V was trimmed by 4 bases and J by 0 bases, leaving 15 bases between them. The CDR3 DNA sequence: TGTGCCAGTAGTAGCCCGGGACAACTCGCGAACACCGGGGAGCTGTTTTTT. Its protein product is CASSSPGQLANTGELFF.

The V gene is TRBV19, the J gene TRBJ1-1, with TRBD1 as a possible D gene (5 bases). This CDR3 is built from 14 residues. V was shortened by 7 bases and J by 1 base, with 13 bases between the two germline ends. From germline, CDR1 is LNHDA and CDR2 SQIVND (reference sequence). The CDR3 nucleotides are TGTGCCAGTATTCGGGGACTCTCGAACACTGAAGCTTTCTTT. The encoded protein is CASIRGLSNTEAFF. Based on the CDR3 plus reference TRBV19 and TRBJ1-1, the full variable domain is DGGITQSPKYLFRKEGQNVTLSCEQNLNHDAMYWYRQDPGQGLRLIYYSQIVNDFQKGDIAEGYSVSREKKESFPLTVTSAQKNPTAFYLCASIRGLSNTEAFFGQGTRLTVV.

This chain uses TRBV4-1 with TRBJ1-4; D is unresolved. V was pared by 4 bases and J by 4 bases, with 10 bases between. Looked up from germline, CDR1 is MGHRA and CDR2 is YSYEKL. There are 14 residues in the CDR3. This CDR3 is CASSPQAGNEKLFF. CDR3 DNA: TGCGCCAGCAGCCCTCAAGCGGGTAATGAAAAACTGTTTTTT.

This sequence joins TRBV29-1 and TRBJ2-5, with TRBD2 as a possible D gene (6 bases). Trimming removed 4 bases from V and 5 bases from J, with 14 bases in between. The V gene's germline CDR1 is SQVTM and CDR2 ANQGSEA. This CDR3 comprises 13 residues. In nucleotides, the CDR3 is TGCAGCGTTGCCGGGGGACTTGAGGAGACCCAGTACTTC. Translating gives CSVAGGLEETQYF.

The V gene is TRBV18, the J gene TRBJ1-1, with a possible D match to TRBD1 (6 bases). The V end lost 6 bases, the J end lost 0 bases, and 11 bases lay between the germline ends. Looked up from germline, CDR1 is KGHSH and CDR2 is LQKENI. The CDR3 sequence is 14 residues long. The CDR3: CASSYEGVNTEAFF. CDR3 nucleotide sequence: TGTGCCAGCTCCTACGAGGGGGTGAACACTGAAGCTTTCTTT.

The chain carries TRBV6-5 and TRBJ1-1; TRBD1 matches at 11 bases. V trimming: 6 bases; J trimming: 3 bases; junction bases outside the gene matches: 3. CDR1 MNHEY and CDR2 SVGAGI come from the germline V gene. The CDR3 has 14 residues. The CDR3 sequence is CASRPGQGDTEAFF. CDR3 in DNA: TGTGCCAGCAGGCCGGGACAGGGGGACACTGAAGCTTTCTTT.

This clone is a singleton in its sample. The chain combines TRBV19 with TRBJ1-2; possible D gene TRBD1, 6 bases. V shed 6 bases and J shed 4 bases, with 15 bases lying between them. CDR3 length equals 14 residues. Looked up from germline, CDR1 is LNHDA and CDR2 is SQIVND (reference sequence). The CDR3 protein is CASRRRQETYGYTF. CDR3 in DNA: TGTGCCAGTAGACGGCGACAGGAGACCTATGGCTACACCTTC.